The T cell receptor beta chain described here comes from a study of T-cell memory formation after mild COVID-19. TCRdb recomputed calls from the 5' RACE reads with MiXCR, one row per CDR3 protein. The sample includes approximately 560,000 distinct CDR3 sequences, around 16% of them seen just once. This clonotype came up a few times. This CDR3 is 14 amino acids long. Looked up from germline, CDR1 is SGHTA and CDR2 is FQGNSA. V was cut by 5 bases and J by 6 bases, with 14 bases left in between. This TCR was sampled from an adult woman who had mild COVID-19 (a few samples of this study predate the infection). Cell type and time point are not known. The genes are TRBV7-2 and TRBJ2-1; D may be TRBD2 (5 bases). The specimen was PBMCs or a T cell subset sorted from them (not recorded which). This CDR3 is CASSPPGGFNEQFF. CDR3 in DNA: TGTGCCAGCAGCCCCCCCGGAGGTTTCAATGAGCAGTTCTTC.